In its sample, the clone carrying this T cell receptor beta chain was seen many times. Its matching antigen is unknown. This entry is derived from a study of T cells after yellow fever vaccination. As for the study in general: SMART-Seq v4 Ultra Low Input prepared libraries from low-cell fractions.

In TCRdb, the 5' RACE reads were re-called with MiXCR into one record per CDR3 protein. This sample carries around 50,000 distinct CDR3 sequences, 7.4% of them seen once, and the ten largest clones take around 28%. The V segment lost 7 bases and the J segment 4 bases; nucleotides outside the gene matches: 9. Germline assignment: CDR1 MNHNS and CDR2 SASEGT. This CDR3 is built from 16 residues. Study results and caveats: Researchers noted that a small share of clonotypes showed up in both CD4 and CD8 compartments.

This specimen consisted of CD8+ T cells sorted from PBMCs, obtained roughly 14 days after the first yellow fever vaccination. The TCR was taken from a man younger than 35 who received the YFV17D yellow fever vaccine. The chain employs TRBV6-1 and TRBJ2-2; TRBD1 agrees at 10 bases. The CDR3 reads CASNRQGALGTGELFF. CDR3 sequence (DNA): TGTGCCAGCAATAGACAGGGGGCGCTCGGCACCGGGGAGCTGTTTTTT.